A single sample gave rise to the 12 T cell receptor beta chains below, sequenced in a study of T cells after yellow fever vaccination. TCRdb fed the 5' RACE reads into MiXCR, producing one record per CDR3 protein. Among roughly 260,000 distinct CDR3 sequences listed, over 10% were seen once. The sequencing here drew on CD4+ T cells sorted from PBMCs, taken 45 days after the yellow fever booster vaccination. The receptors come from a man aged 30 to 39 who received the YFV17D yellow fever vaccine.

The chain links TRBV6-2 or TRBV6-3 to TRBJ1-1, with D tentatively TRBD1 (6 bases). Trimming took 8 bases from V and 5 from J, leaving 15 bases between them. The CDR3 contains 13 residues. Germline assignment: CDR1 MNHEY and CDR2 SVGEGT. DNA of the CDR3: TGTGCCAGCCAGCTTGAGGGGACAACTGAAGCTTTCTTT. It codes for CASQLEGTTEAFF.

This clonotype was counted between two and nine times. The chain combines TRBV12-2 with TRBJ1-2; the table's D call, TRBD1, has no DNA check behind it. TRBV12-2 is a recognized pseudogene. The CDR3 runs 16 residues. CDR3 region: CASSPIALGQGYGYTF. In DNA, the CDR3 is TGTGCCAGCAGCCCTATTGCCCTGGGACAGGGGTATGGCTACACCTTC.

The DNA for the CDR3 is TGTGCCACCTGGAGTGGGTCAACAGACCTCTCCGGCTACACCTTC. It specifies CATWSGSTDLSGYTF. The genes are TRBV7-2 and TRBJ1-2; D is unclear. Per germline, CDR1 SGHTA and CDR2 FQGNSA. The V end lost 10 bases, the J end lost 8 bases, and 26 bases lay between the germline ends. There are 15 residues in the CDR3.

This chain uses TRBV12-3 or TRBV12-4 with TRBJ2-7; tentatively, D is TRBD2 (6 bases). The CDR3 contains 13 residues. V was shortened by 6 bases and J by 5 bases, with 14 bases between the two germline ends. This chain's CDR3 is CASRQSGGHEQYF. The CDR3 DNA sequence: TGTGCCAGCAGGCAGTCCGGAGGGCACGAGCAGTACTTC.

This sequence joins TRBV10-1 and TRBJ2-4, with TRBD1 as a possible D gene (6 bases). Trimming removed 5 bases at V and 3 bases at J, with 11 bases between. CDR3 size: 14 residues. Germline-derived CDR1 and CDR2 are WNHNN and SYGVQD (reference sequence). The CDR3, as DNA: TGCGCCAGCAGTTTGGGGGCAGGCAAAAACATTCAGTACTTC. Amino acids: CASSLGAGKNIQYF.

In DNA form, the CDR3 reads TGTGCCACCAGCCGGACCCCAGGGAGCCCTGGAAACACCATATATTTT. It specifies CATSRTPGSPGNTIYF. The chain recombines TRBV15 with TRBJ1-3; a weak D match, TRBD1 (5 bases). The CDR3 runs 16 residues. V was shortened by 5 bases and J by 2 bases, with 16 bases between the two germline ends. Germline V gives CDR1 LNHNV, CDR2 YYDKDF (reference sequence).

A note on this clonotype: Relative to the germline gene, one junction end is altered; a read error may explain this. V usage is TRBV10-3 and J usage is TRBJ2-1; 8 bases are a match to TRBD2. CDR3 size: 15 residues. The V gene's germline CDR1 is ENHRY and CDR2 SYGVKD. In nucleotides, the CDR3 is TGTACCATCAGTCAGAGCGGGAGTTCCTACAATGAGCAGTTCTTC. Its protein is CTISQSGSSYNEQFF.

This clonotype has just a few counts. The V gene is TRBV7-2, the J gene TRBJ2-5, with 10 bases aligning to TRBD1. The CDR3 covers 17 residues. J was trimmed by 2 bases and V by 5 bases; bases with no gene match: 11. From germline, CDR1 is SGHTA and CDR2 FQGNSA. CDR3 bases: TGTGCCAGCAGCCCATTTACCCTGGGACAGGGGCAAGAGACCCAGTACTTC. Encoded protein: CASSPFTLGQGQETQYF.

Here the CDR3 DNA reads TGTGCCAGCAGCCCTACGACAGGGGCCTACGAGCAGTACTTC. Protein sequence: CASSPTTGAYEQYF. This chain uses TRBV7-8 with TRBJ2-7; TRBD1 aligns across 8 bases. The CDR3 spans 14 residues. CDR1 and CDR2 (germline): SGHVS, FQNEAQ. With V trimmed by 5 bases and J by 2 bases, 5 bases remained unmatched.

This clonotype turned up a few times. The genes are TRBV7-9 and TRBJ1-1; D not certain. The CDR3 has 11 amino acids. Looked up from germline, CDR1 is SEHNR and CDR2 is FQNEAQ (reference sequence). Trimming cost V 8 bases and J 6 bases, with 10 bases left between them. In nucleotides, the CDR3 is TGTGCCAGCGGCGGGCTAGCTGAAGCTTTCTTT. Amino acids: CASGGLAEAFF.

This clonotype was detected a few times. V gene TRBV9 combines with J gene TRBJ2-4, with 9 nucleotides matching TRBD1. There are 16 residues in the CDR3. V lost 7 bases to trimming and J lost 0 bases; unmatched junction nucleotides: 8. Germline V CDR1 and CDR2: SGDLS, YYNGEE. CDR3 sequence: CASGGQGGTAKNIQYF. DNA for the CDR3: TGTGCCAGCGGGGGACAGGGAGGGACAGCCAAAAACATTCAGTACTTC.

This clonotype was seen a few times. As DNA, the CDR3 is TGCGCCAGCCGTCGCTCCGAGCGGGAGACCCAGTACTTC. It codes for CASRRSERETQYF. The J gene is TRBJ2-5, the V gene TRBV5-1, with D possibly matching TRBD2 (5 bases). V was pared by 7 bases and J by 5 bases, with 15 bases between. Looked up from germline, CDR1 is SGHRS and CDR2 is YFSETQ. CDR3 length: 13 residues.